This T cell receptor (beta chain) was captured by sequencing in a study of CD8 T cells in ankylosing spondylitis. Study results and caveats: A motif of fewer than ten highly homologous TCR beta variants was seen as apparently characteristic of ankylosing spondylitis blood. Researchers report that disease-linked clones proved CD8+ and relatively rare in peripheral blood.

A single record per CDR3 protein comes from TCRdb applying MiXCR to the 5' RACE reads. The sample holds some 840,000 distinct CDR3 sequences; roughly 12% are singletons and the top ten take 0.51%. As concerns this clonotype: Its antigen is unidentified.

The V and J ends lost 0 bases and 10 bases respectively, with 16 bases between them. The CDR3 is 16 amino acids. CDR1 and CDR2 from the germline V gene are MNHEY and SMNVEV (reference sequence). This TCR derives from a male donor with ankylosing spondylitis. The sequenced material came from blood, either unsorted or a sorted T cell fraction (not recorded which). J is TRBJ1-6 and V is TRBV27; no reliable D call. The CDR3 nucleotides are TGTGCCAGCAGTTTATCGCGCAGCACTCTTGCCTCACCCCTCCACTTT. Protein sequence: CASSLSRSTLASPLHF.